This TCR beta chain derives from a study of Graves' ophthalmopathy and Graves' hyperthyroidism. Overall study context: Pretreatment peripheral blood was obtained at initial diagnosis.

This clonotype was detected ten times or more. V was shortened by 1 base and J by 0 bases, with 8 bases between the two germline ends. The CDR3 has 15 residues. Germline V gives CDR1 SGDLS, CDR2 YYNGEE. The study amplified TCR beta CDR3 regions using RNA transcripts. An opening RT-PCR round employed HTBI primers and preceded a second-round multiplex PCR. TCRdb passed the multiplex PCR reads through MiXCR, listing each CDR3 protein once. The table lists around 400,000 distinct CDR3 sequences, approximately 16% of them singletons. The source material was peripheral blood. The receptor was isolated from a young woman with Graves' ophthalmopathy. The chain carries TRBV9 and TRBJ1-3; D is unclear. CDR3 coding DNA: TGTGCCAGCAGCGTAAACGGGAACTCTGGAAACACCATATATTTT. It yields the protein CASSVNGNSGNTIYF.